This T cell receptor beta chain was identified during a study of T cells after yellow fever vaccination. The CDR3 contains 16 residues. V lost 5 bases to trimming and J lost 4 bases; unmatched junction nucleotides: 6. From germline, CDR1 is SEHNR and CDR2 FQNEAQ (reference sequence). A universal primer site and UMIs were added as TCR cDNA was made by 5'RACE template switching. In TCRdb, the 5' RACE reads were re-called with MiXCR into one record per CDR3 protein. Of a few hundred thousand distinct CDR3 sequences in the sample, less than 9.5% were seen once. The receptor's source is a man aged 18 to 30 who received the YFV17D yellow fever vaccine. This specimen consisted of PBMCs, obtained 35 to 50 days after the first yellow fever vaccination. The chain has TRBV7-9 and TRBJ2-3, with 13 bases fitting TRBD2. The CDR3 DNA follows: TGTGCCAGCAGCACGGCGACTAGCGGGGGGCCAGATACGCAGTATTTT. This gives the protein CASSTATSGGPDTQYF.